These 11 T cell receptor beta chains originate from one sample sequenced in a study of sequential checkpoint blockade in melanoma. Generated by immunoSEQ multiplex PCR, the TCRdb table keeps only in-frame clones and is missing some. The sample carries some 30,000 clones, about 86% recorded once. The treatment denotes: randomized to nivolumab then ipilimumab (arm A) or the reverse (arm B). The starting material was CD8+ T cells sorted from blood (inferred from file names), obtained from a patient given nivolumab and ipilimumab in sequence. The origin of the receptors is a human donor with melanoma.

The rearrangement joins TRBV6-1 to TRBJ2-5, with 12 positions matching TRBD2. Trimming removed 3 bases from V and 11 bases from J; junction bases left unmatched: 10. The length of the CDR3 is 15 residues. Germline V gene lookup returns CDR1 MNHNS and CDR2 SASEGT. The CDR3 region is CASSDPTSGRLEQYF. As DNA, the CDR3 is TGTGCCAGCAGTGACCCGACTAGCGGGAGACTTGAGCAGTACTTC.

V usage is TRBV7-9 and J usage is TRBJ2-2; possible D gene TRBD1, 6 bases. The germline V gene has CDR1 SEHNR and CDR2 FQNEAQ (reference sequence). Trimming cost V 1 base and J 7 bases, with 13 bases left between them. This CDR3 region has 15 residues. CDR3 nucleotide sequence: TGTGCCAGCAGCTTAGTCATACAGGGCGGCGGGGAGCTGTTTTTT. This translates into CASSLVIQGGGELFF.

CDR3 protein: CASSLAIGRGEQFF. The CDR3 nucleotides are TGTGCCAGCAGCTTGGCCATTGGGCGGGGGGAGCAGTTCTTC. The V and J genes are TRBV5-6 and TRBJ2-1, with 7 bases aligning to TRBD2. Trimming removed 0 bases from V and 10 bases from J; junction bases left unmatched: 7. CDR1 is SGHDT, CDR2 YYEEEE, per germline. This CDR3 contains 14 residues.

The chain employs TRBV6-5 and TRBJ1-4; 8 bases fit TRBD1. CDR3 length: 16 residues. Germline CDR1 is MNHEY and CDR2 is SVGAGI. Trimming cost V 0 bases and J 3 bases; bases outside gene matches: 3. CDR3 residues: CASSYSTGESNEKLFF. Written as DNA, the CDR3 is TGTGCCAGCAGTTACTCGACAGGGGAGTCTAATGAAAAACTGTTTTTT.

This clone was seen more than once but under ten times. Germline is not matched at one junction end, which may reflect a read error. The DNA for the CDR3 is TGTGCCAGCAGCCTAGGACAGGGGGAAGGGTACGAGCAGTACTTC. Translation gives CASSLGQGEGYEQYF. The chain combines TRBV13 with TRBJ2-7; 10 bases map to TRBD1. The CDR3 is made up of 15 amino acids. Germline values: CDR1 PRHDT, CDR2 FYEKMQ (reference sequence).

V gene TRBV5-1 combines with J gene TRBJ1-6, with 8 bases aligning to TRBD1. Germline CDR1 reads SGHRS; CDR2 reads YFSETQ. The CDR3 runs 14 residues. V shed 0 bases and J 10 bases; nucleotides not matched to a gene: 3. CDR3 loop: CASSLDRGASPLHF. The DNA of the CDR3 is TGCGCCAGCAGCTTGGACAGGGGGGCATCACCCCTCCACTTT.

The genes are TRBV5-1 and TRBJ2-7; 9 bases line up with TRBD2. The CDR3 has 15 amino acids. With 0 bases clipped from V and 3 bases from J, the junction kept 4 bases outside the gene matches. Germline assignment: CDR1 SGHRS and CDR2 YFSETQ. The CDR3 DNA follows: TGCGCCAGCAGCTTGGCTGGGACTAGCATCTACGAGCAGTACTTC. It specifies CASSLAGTSIYEQYF.

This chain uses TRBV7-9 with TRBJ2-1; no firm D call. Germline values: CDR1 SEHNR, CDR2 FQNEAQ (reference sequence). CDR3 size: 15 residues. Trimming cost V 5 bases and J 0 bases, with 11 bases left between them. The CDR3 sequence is CASSATRSSYNEQFF. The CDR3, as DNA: TGTGCCAGCAGCGCGACACGAAGCTCCTACAATGAGCAGTTCTTC.

CDR3 loop: CASRPGGENYEQFF. CDR3 bases: TGCGCCAGCAGGCCAGGGGGCGAAAACTATGAGCAGTTCTTC. The genes are TRBV5-1 and TRBJ2-1; 8 positions match TRBD1. Germline CDR1 is SGHRS and CDR2 is YFSETQ. The V and J ends lost 5 bases and 8 bases, in that order; junction bases with no gene match: 9. The CDR3 length is 14 residues. Based on the CDR3 plus reference TRBV5-1 and TRBJ2-1, the full variable domain is KAGVTQTPRYLIKTRGQQVTLSCSPISGHRSVSWYQQTPGQGLQFLFEYFSETQRNKGNFPGRFSGRQFSNSRSEMNVSTLELGDSALYLCASRPGGENYEQFFGPGTRLTVL.

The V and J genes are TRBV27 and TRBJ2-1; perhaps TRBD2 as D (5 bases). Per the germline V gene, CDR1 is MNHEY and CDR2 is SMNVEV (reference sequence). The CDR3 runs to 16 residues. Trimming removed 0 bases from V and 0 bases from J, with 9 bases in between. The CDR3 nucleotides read TGTGCCAGCAGTTTATCTACGGGATCCTCCTACAATGAGCAGTTCTTC. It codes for CASSLSTGSSYNEQFF.

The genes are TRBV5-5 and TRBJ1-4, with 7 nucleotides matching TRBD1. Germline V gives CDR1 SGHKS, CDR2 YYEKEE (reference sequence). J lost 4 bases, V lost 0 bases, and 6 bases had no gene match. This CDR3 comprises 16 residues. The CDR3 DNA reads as TGTGCCAGCAGCTTGGGCCGGACAGGACATAATGAAAAACTGTTTTTT. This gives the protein CASSLGRTGHNEKLFF.